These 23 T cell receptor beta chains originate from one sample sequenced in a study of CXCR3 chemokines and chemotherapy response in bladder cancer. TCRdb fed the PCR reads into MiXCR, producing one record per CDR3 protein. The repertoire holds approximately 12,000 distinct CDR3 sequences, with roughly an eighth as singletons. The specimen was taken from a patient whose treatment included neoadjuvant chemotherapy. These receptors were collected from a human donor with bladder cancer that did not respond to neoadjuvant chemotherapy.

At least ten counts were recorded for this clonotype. The CDR3 DNA reads TGTGCCAGCAGTTATCGGGAGACCCAGTACTTC. Protein sequence: CASSYRETQYF. The genes are TRBV6-6 and TRBJ2-5; D is uncertain. There are 11 residues in the CDR3. Germline V gives CDR1 MNHNY, CDR2 SVGAGI (reference sequence). The germline V and J ends were trimmed by 3 bases and 5 bases, with 4 bases remaining between them.

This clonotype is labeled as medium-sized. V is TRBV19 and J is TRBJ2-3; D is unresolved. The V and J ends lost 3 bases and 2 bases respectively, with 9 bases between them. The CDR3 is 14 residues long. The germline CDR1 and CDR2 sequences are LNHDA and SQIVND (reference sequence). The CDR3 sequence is CASSMQHLTDTQYF. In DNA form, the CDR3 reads TGTGCCAGTAGTATGCAACATCTCACAGATACGCAGTATTTT.

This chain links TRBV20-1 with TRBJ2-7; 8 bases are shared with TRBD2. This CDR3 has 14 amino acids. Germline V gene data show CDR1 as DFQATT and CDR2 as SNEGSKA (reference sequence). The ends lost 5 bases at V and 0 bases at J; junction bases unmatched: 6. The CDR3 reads CSAQTLAVSYEQYF. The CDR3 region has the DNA TGCAGTGCTCAGACACTAGCGGTCTCCTACGAGCAGTACTTC.

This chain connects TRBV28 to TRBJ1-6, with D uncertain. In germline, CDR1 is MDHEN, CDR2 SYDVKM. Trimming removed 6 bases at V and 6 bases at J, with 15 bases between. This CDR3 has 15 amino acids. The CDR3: CASRTFGEGNSPLHF. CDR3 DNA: TGTGCCAGCAGAACCTTCGGTGAAGGTAATTCACCCCTCCACTTT. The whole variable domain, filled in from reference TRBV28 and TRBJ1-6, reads DVKVTQSSRYLVKRTGEKVFLECVQDMDHENMFWYRQDPGLGLRLIYFSYDVKMKEKGDIPEGYSVSREKKERFSLILESASTNQTSMYLCASRTFGEGNSPLHFGNGTRLTVT.

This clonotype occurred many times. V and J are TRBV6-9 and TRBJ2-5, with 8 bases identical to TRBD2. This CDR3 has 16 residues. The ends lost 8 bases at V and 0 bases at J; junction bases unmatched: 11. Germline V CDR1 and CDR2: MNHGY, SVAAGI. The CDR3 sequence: CASALREGEYQETQYF. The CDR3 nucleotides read TGTGCCAGCGCCCTCCGGGAGGGGGAGTACCAAGAGACCCAGTACTTC.

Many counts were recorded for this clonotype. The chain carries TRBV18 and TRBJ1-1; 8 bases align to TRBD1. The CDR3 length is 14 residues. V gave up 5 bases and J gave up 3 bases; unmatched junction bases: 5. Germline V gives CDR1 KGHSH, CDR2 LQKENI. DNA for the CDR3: TGTGCCAGCTCAAGACAGGGGAGGGACACTGAAGCTTTCTTT. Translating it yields CASSRQGRDTEAFF.

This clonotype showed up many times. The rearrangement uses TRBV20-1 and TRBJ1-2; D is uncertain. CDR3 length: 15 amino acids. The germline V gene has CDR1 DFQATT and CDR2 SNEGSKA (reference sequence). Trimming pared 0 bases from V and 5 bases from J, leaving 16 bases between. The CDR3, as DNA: TGCAGTGCTAGAGATCTTGGGGTTCTGGGGTATGGCTACACCTTC. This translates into CSARDLGVLGYGYTF.

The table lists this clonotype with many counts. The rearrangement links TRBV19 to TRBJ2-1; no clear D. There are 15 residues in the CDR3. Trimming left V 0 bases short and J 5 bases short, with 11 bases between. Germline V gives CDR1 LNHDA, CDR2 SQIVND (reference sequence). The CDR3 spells CASSIESAINNEQFF. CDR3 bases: TGTGCCAGTAGTATAGAGAGCGCCATTAACAATGAGCAGTTCTTC.

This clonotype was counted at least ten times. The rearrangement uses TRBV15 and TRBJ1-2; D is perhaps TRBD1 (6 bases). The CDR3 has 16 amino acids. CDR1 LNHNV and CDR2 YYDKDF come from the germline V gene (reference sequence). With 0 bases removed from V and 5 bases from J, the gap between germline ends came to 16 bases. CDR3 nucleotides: TGTGCCACCAGCAGAGATCTTGGTGGGGGCGGGTATGGCTACACCTTC. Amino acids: CATSRDLGGGGYGYTF.

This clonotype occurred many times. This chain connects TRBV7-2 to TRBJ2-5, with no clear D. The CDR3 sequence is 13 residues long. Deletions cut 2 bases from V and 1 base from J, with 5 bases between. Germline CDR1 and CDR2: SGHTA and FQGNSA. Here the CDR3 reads CASSLTVQETQYF. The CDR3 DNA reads TGTGCCAGCAGCTTAACAGTCCAAGAGACCCAGTACTTC.

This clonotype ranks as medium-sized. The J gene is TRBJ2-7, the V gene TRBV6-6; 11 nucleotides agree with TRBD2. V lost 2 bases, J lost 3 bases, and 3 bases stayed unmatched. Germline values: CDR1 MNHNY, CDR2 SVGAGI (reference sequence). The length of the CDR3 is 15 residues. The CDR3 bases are TGTGCCAGCAGTTACGCCGGACTAGCGGGCTACGAGCAGTACTTC. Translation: CASSYAGLAGYEQYF.

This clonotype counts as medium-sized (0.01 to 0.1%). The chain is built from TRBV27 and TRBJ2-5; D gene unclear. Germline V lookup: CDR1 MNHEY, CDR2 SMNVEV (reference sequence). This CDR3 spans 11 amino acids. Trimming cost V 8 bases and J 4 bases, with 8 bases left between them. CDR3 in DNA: TGTGCCAGCGGTGTGTTAGAGACCCAGTACTTC. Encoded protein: CASGVLETQYF.

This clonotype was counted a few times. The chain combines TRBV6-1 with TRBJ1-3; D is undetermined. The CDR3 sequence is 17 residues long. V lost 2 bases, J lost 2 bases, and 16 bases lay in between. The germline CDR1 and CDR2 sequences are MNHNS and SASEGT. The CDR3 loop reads CASSEKRPSPAGNTIYF. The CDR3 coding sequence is TGTGCCAGCAGTGAAAAAAGGCCCTCGCCGGCTGGAAACACCATATATTTT.

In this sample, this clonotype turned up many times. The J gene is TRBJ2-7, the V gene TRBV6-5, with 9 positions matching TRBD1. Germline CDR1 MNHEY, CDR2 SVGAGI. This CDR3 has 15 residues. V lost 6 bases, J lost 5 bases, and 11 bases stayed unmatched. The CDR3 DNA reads TGTGCCAGCAGGGGGGGAGGGACAGGGATGAACGAGCAGTACTTC. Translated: CASRGGGTGMNEQYF.

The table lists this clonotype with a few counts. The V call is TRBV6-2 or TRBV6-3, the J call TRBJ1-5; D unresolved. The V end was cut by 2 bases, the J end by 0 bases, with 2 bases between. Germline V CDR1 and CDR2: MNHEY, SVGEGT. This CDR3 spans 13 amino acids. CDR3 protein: CASSYNSNQPQHF. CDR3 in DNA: TGTGCCAGCAGTTACAATAGCAATCAGCCCCAGCATTTT.

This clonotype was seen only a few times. CDR3 in amino acids: CASSLNTGGNEKLFF. The CDR3 bases are TGTGCCAGCAGTTTGAATACAGGGGGTAATGAAAAACTGTTTTTT. The chain has TRBV28 and TRBJ1-4; 8 nucleotides align to TRBD1. V shed 3 bases and J 4 bases; nucleotides not matched to a gene: 4. This CDR3 is 15 amino acids long. From germline, CDR1 is MDHEN and CDR2 SYDVKM.

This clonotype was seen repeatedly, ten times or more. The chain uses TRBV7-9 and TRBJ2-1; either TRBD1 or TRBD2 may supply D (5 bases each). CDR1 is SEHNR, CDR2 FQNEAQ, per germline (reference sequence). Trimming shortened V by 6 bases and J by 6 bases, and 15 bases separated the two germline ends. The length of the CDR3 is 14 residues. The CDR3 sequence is CASRLQGGGNEQFF. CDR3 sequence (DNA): TGTGCCAGCAGGCTCCAGGGTGGGGGCAATGAGCAGTTCTTC.

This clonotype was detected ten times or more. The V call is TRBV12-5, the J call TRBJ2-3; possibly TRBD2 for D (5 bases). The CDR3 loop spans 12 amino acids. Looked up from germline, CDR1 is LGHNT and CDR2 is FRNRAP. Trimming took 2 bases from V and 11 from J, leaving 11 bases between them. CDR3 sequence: CASGLSGRGQYF. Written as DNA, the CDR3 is TGTGCTAGTGGTTTGAGTGGGAGAGGGCAGTATTTT.

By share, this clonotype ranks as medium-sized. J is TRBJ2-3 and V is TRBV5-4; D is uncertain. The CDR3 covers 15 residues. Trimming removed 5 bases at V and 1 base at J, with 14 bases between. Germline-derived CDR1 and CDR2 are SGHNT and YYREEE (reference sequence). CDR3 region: CASSSGPRGTDTQYF. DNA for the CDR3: TGTGCCAGCAGTTCGGGTCCCCGTGGCACAGATACGCAGTATTTT.

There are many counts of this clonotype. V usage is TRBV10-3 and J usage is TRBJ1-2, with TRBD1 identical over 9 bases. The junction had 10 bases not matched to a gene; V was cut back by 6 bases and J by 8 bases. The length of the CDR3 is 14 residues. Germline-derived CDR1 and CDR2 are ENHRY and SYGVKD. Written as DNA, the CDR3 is TGTGCCATCAGGATACAGGGGGCATCGGGAGGCTACACCTTC. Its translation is CAIRIQGASGGYTF.

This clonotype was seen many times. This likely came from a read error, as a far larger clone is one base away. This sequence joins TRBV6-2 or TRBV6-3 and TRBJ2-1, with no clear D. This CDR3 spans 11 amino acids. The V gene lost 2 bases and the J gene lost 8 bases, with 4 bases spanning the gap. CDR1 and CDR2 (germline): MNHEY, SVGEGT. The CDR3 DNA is TGTGCCAGCAGTTACCTGGATGAGCAGTTCTTC. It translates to CASSYLDEQFF.

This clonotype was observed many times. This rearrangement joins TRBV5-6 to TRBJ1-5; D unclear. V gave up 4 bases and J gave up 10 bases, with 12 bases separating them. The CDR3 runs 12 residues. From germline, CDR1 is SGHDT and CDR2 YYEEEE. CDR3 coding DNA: TGTGCCAGCAGCATACTATCAAGCCCCCAGCATTTT. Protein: CASSILSSPQHF.

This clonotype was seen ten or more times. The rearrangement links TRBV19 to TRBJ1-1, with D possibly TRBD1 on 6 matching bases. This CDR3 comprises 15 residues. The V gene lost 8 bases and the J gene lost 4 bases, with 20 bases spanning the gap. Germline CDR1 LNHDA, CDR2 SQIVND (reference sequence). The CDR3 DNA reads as TGTGCCAGTGGGGGGCGGGGAAGTGCGACCACTGAAGCTTTCTTT. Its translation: CASGGRGSATTEAFF.